This TCR beta chain appears in the sequencing data of a study of response to subunit inactivated influenza vaccine. This clonotype was picked up many times. Its antigen is currently unknown. Trimming took off 5 bases at V and 2 bases at J, with 17 bases between the two ends. In germline, CDR1 is DFQATT, CDR2 SNEGSKA (reference sequence). The CDR3 extends over 15 amino acids. Study outcomes and limitations: A suggestion made by the authors is that each seasonal influenza vaccination recruits few new T cells.

One entry per CDR3 protein results from TCRdb running MiXCR on the RT-PCR reads. The table has 500,000 to 550,000 distinct CDR3 sequences, more than 7% seen once. The V gene is TRBV20-1, the J gene TRBJ2-3; weak D call: TRBD1 (6 bases). This specimen consisted of PBMCs from blood, obtained roughly 24 months after vaccination. The TCR originated in a man aged 45 to 75 who received an inactivated influenza vaccine. The CDR3: CSAQSGTTLTDTQYF. CDR3 DNA: TGCAGTGCTCAATCCGGGACAACCCTCACAGATACGCAGTATTTT.